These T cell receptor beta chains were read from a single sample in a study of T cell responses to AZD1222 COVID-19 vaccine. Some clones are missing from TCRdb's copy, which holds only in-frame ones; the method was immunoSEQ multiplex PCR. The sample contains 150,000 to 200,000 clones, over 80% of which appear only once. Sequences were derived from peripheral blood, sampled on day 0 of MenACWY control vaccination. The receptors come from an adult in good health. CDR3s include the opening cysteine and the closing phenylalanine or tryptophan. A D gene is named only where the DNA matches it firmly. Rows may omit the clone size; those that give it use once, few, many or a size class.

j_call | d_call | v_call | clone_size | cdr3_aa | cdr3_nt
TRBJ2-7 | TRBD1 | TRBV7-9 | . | CASSSGQGSSYEQYF | TGTGCCAGCAGCTCGGGACAGGGGAGCTCCTACGAGCAGTACTTC
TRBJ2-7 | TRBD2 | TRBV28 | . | CASSLIAGGGSYEQYF | TGTGCCAGCAGTTTAATTGCGGGGGGTGGGTCCTACGAGCAGTACTTC
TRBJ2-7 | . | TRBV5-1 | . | CASSSIEGGEQYF | TGCGCCAGCAGCTCCATTGAAGGGGGCGAGCAGTACTTC
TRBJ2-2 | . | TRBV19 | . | CASQIGGEAGELFF | TGTGCCAGCCAGATAGGGGGGGAGGCCGGGGAGCTGTTTTTT
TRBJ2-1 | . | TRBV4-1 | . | CASSQDSAAYNEQFF | TGCGCCAGCAGCCAAGATTCGGCTGCCTACAATGAGCAGTTCTTC
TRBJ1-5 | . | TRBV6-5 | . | CASSNQPQHF | TGTGCCAGCTCCAATCAGCCCCAGCATTTT
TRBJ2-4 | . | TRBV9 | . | CASSVGRANGKNIQYF | TGTGCCAGCAGCGTAGGAAGGGCCAATGGCAAAAACATTCAGTACTTC
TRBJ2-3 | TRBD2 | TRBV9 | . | CASSVSGMSTDTQYF | TGTGCCAGCAGCGTTAGCGGGATGTCGACAGATACGCAGTATTTT
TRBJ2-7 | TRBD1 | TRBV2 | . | CASSESTGGGEQYF | TGTGCCAGCAGTGAATCGACAGGGGGAGGTGAGCAGTACTTC
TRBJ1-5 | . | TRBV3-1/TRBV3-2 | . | CASSQPDSNQPQHF | TGTGCCAGCAGCCAGCCAGATAGCAATCAGCCCCAGCATTTT
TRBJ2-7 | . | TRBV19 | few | CASPGYEQYF | TGTGCCAGCCCCGGCTACGAGCAGTACTTC
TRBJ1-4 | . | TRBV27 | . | CASSLSSRPFLGEKLFF | TGTGCCAGCAGTTTATCGTCCCGGCCTTTCTTAGGGGAAAAACTGTTTTTT
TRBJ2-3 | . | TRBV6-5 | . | CASSYGGQLGTQYF | TGTGCCAGCAGTTACGGAGGACAGCTAGGGACGCAGTATTTT
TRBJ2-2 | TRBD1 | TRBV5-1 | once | CASSLVAGGGTGELFF | TGCGCCAGCAGCTTGGTTGCAGGGGGCGGCACCGGGGAGCTGTTTTTT
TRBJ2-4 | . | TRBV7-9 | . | CASSLGLTKNIQYF | TGTGCCAGCAGCTTAGGTCTGACCAAAAACATTCAGTACTTC
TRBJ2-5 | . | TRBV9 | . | CASSGERDQETQYF | TGTGCCAGCAGCGGGGAACGGGACCAAGAGACCCAGTACTTC
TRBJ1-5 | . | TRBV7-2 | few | CASSSNNQPQHF | TGTGCCAGCAGCTCTAATAATCAGCCCCAGCATTTT
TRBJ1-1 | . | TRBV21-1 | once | CASNRTSRVDTEAFF | TGTGCCAGCAACAGGACCTCGAGGGTGGACACTGAAGCTTTCTTT
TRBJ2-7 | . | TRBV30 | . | CAWAKTAYEQYF | TGTGCCTGGGCGAAAACAGCATACGAGCAGTACTTC
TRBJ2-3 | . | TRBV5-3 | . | CARSKMRDSSTDTQYF | TGTGCCAGAAGCAAAATGCGGGACAGTAGCACAGATACGCAGTATTTT
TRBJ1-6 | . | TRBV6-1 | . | CASSEVQVGTPLHF | TGTGCCAGCAGTGAAGTTCAGGTCGGGACACCCCTCCACTTT
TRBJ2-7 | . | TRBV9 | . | CASSVAAGRPYEQYF | TGTGCCAGCAGCGTAGCTGCCGGGCGACCTTACGAGCAGTACTTC
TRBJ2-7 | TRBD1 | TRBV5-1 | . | CASSPGQGAYEQYF | TGCGCCAGCTCTCCCGGACAGGGGGCCTACGAGCAGTACTTC
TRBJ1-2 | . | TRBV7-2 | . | CASSLSSGGLNGYTF | TGTGCCAGCAGCTTATCATCGGGGGGGCTAAATGGCTACACCTTC
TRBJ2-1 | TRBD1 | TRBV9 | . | CASSVVGTDSYNEQFF | TGTGCCAGCAGCGTAGTTGGGACAGACTCCTACAATGAGCAGTTCTTC
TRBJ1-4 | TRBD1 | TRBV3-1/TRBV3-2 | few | CASSQGDSAEKLFF | TGTGCCAGCAGCCAAGGGGACAGCGCAGAAAAACTGTTTTTT
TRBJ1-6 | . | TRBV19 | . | CASSIGYSPLHF | TGTGCCAGTAGTATAGGATATTCACCCCTCCACTTT
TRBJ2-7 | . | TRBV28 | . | CASSFRLASYEQYF | TGTGCCAGCAGTTTTAGGCTAGCCTCCTACGAGCAGTACTTC
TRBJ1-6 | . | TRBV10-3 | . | CAIRRDSSNSPLHF | TGTGCCATCAGGAGGGACTCGTCCAATTCACCCCTCCACTTT
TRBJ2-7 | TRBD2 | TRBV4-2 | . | CASSQDYGTSGGYSYEQYF | TGTGCCAGCAGCCAAGATTATGGGACTAGCGGGGGTTACTCCTACGAGCAGTACTTC
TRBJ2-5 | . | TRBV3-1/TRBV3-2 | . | CASSQLDGETQYF | TGTGCCAGCAGCCAATTGGATGGGGAGACCCAGTACTTC
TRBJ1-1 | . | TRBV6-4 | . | CASRGHSESTEAFF | TGTGCCAGCAGAGGACACTCCGAGAGTACTGAAGCTTTCTTT
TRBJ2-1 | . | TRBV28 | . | CASSLLPRTANNEQFF | TGTGCCAGCAGTTTATTGCCAAGGACGGCGAACAATGAGCAGTTCTTC
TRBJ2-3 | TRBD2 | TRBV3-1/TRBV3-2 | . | CASSGGLLAGGLLGTDTQYF | TGTGCCAGCAGCGGAGGACTGCTAGCGGGGGGGCTCCTTGGCACAGATACGCAGTATTTT
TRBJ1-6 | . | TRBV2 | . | CASTWTVNSPLHF | TGTGCCAGCACCTGGACCGTCAATTCACCCCTCCACTTT
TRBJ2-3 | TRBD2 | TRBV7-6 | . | CASSYGLAGYGTDTQYF | TGTGCCAGCAGCTACGGACTAGCGGGCTACGGGACAGATACGCAGTATTTT
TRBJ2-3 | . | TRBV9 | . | CASSAEKGAQYF | TGTGCCAGCAGCGCCGAGAAGGGGGCGCAGTATTTT
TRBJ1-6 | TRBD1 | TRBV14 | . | CASSRTGVGNSPLHF | TGTGCCAGCAGCAGAACAGGGGTAGGGAATTCACCCCTCCACTTT
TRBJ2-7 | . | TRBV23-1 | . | CASSQESKDSTYEQYF | TGCGCCAGCAGTCAAGAATCGAAGGACAGTACCTACGAGCAGTACTTC
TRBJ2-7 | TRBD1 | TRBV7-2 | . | CASSLLTGGSYEQYF | TGTGCCAGCAGCTTATTGACAGGGGGCTCCTACGAGCAGTACTTC
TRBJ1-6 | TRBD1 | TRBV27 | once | CASKRQGAGSDSPLHF | TGTGCCAGCAAGAGACAGGGGGCGGGTAGTGATTCACCCCTCCACTTT
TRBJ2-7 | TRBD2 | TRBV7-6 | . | CASSLSVTEAGVLEQYF | TGTGCCAGCAGCTTATCGGTAACCGAAGCGGGAGTTCTTGAGCAGTACTTC
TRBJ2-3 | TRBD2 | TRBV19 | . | CASASGTSGLTDTQYF | TGTGCCAGTGCCTCCGGGACTAGCGGCCTCACAGATACGCAGTATTTT
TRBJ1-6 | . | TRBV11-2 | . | CASSLDPRGRNSPLHF | TGTGCCAGCAGCTTAGATCCTAGAGGGAGAAATTCACCCCTCCACTTT